This is a list of T cell receptor beta chains from one sample in a study of beta chain features in type 1 diabetes. The method was immunoSEQ multiplex PCR; TCRdb's version includes in-frame clones alone and lacks a portion of them. The sample comprises a few hundred thousand clones, 27% of which are singletons, and approximately 4% rests with the top ten. The sequenced material came from central memory CD4+ T cells from blood. The receptors here all came from a man aged 25-45 years in good health. Both conserved end residues are part of each CDR3. D genes are given only for firm matches. Size is omitted from some rows. Given values are once, few, many or a class for expanded clones.

TRBV6-6	TRBJ1-1	-	-	TGTGCCAGCAGTTCCCAGAACACTGAAGCTTTCTTT	CASSSQNTEAFF
TRBV7-2	TRBJ2-1	TRBD2	few	TGTGCCAGCAGCCAAGAGTCTAGCGGGCCTAATGAGCAGTTCTTC	CASSQESSGPNEQFF
TRBV29-1	TRBJ1-2	-	-	TGCAGCGTTGAAGGGCCCAAGGCCGGTGGCTACACCTTC	CSVEGPKAGGYTF
TRBV29-1	TRBJ2-7	TRBD1	few	TGCAGCGTGCCCGGGACAGGGCGAAACTACGAGCAGTACTTC	CSVPGTGRNYEQYF
TRBV5-1	TRBJ2-7	-	few	TGCGCCAGCACGCTCATACCGGGTTCCTACGAGCAGTACTTC	CASTLIPGSYEQYF
TRBV7-7	TRBJ2-5	TRBD2	few	TGTGCCAGCAGCGGGCCGGGAGGAGAGACCCAGTACTTC	CASSGPGGETQYF
TRBV19	TRBJ2-5	-	-	TGTGCCAGTAGTATAATGGAGGGAGAGACCCAGTACTTC	CASSIMEGETQYF
TRBV18	TRBJ2-7	-	-	TGTGCCAGCTCACCCCACAAGTCCTACGAGCAGTACTTC	CASSPHKSYEQYF
TRBV14	TRBJ2-7	-	-	TGTGCCAGCAGCCAAGATCTCCGTTCTGGGGAGCAGTACTTC	CASSQDLRSGEQYF
TRBV5-1	TRBJ2-1	TRBD1	few	TGCGCCAGCAGCCCCCGACAGGGGCCCAATGAGCAGTTCTTC	CASSPRQGPNEQFF
TRBV11-3	TRBJ1-2	-	few	TGTGCCAGCACCCCATCAGGGGATGGCTACACCTTC	CASTPSGDGYTF
TRBV12-2	TRBJ2-2	-	few	TGTGCAAGTCGCTTAGCCACTAGCGGGGTAACCGCGAACACCGGGGAGCTGTTTTTT	CASRLATSGVTANTGELFF
TRBV6-6	TRBJ2-7	TRBD1	few	TGTGCCAGCAGTTCCCGGGACAGGGGTACCTACGAGCAGTACTTC	CASSSRDRGTYEQYF
TRBV19	TRBJ2-5	-	few	TGTGCCAGTAGTATTCCCCCCTCGGAGACCCAGTACTTC	CASSIPPSETQYF
TRBV15	TRBJ1-1	TRBD1	few	TGTGCCACCAGCATTCTAACAGGGGGGAACACTGAAGCTTTCTTT	CATSILTGGNTEAFF
TRBV25-1	TRBJ2-5	TRBD2	-	TGTGCCAGCAGTGAAGCTAGCGGGGGCCTCCAAGAGACCCAGTACTTC	CASSEASGGLQETQYF
TRBV28	TRBJ2-7	-	few	TGTGCCACCACGTTGAACTACGAGCAGTACTTC	CATTLNYEQYF
TRBV30	TRBJ2-3	-	-	TGTGCCTGGAGGGTAACGCGGGGCCAGGATACGCAGTATTTT	CAWRVTRGQDTQYF
TRBV30	TRBJ2-6	TRBD1	-	TGTGCCTGGAGTGTAGACAGGGCCATGACTGGGGCCAACGTCCTGACTTTC	CAWSVDRAMTGANVLTF
TRBV5-4	TRBJ2-1	-	-	TGTGCCAGCAGCTTGGGAGGTGGCAGCTACTACAATGAGCAGTTCTTC	CASSLGGGSYYNEQFF
TRBV9	TRBJ2-7	-	-	TGTGCCAGCAGCGTAGTCGGCTACGAGCAGTACTTC	CASSVVGYEQYF
TRBV19	TRBJ1-2	-	-	TGTGCCAGTAGGACCAAGGGGAACGGCTACACCTTC	CASRTKGNGYTF
TRBV10-3	TRBJ2-5	-	many	TGTGCCATCAGTGACTCAGGGGCCAAAGAGACCCAGTACTTC	CAISDSGAKETQYF
TRBV14	TRBJ2-1	TRBD1	many	TGTGCCAGCAGCCCGGGTCAGGGGGCCCATGAGCAGTTCTTC	CASSPGQGAHEQFF
TRBV9	TRBJ2-2	TRBD1	many	TGTGCCAGCAGCGTAGCAACTGGGACAGGCTCTTTCGGGGAGCTGTTTTTT	CASSVATGTGSFGELFF
TRBV27	TRBJ2-7	-	-	TGTGCCAGCAGCTTTATAGTTGGCCCGGCCCACGAGCAGTACTTC	CASSFIVGPAHEQYF
TRBV20-1	TRBJ2-1	TRBD1	few	TGCAGTGCTAGGGACAGGGAACTGGAATTCTTC	CSARDRELEFF
TRBV15	TRBJ2-1	-	few	TGTGCCACCAGCACCTCCTACAATGAGCAGTTCTTC	CATSTSYNEQFF
TRBV25-1	TRBJ1-1	-	few	TGTGCCAGCAGCAGGGGCACTGAAGCTTTCTTT	CASSRGTEAFF
TRBV6-4	TRBJ2-1	-	few	TGTGCCAGCAGTGACCTAACGGGGAGCTCCTACAATGAGCAGTTCTTC	CASSDLTGSSYNEQFF
TRBV7-9	TRBJ2-7	-	few	TGTGCCAGCAGCTTAGTCTATTCCAGCTCCTACGAGCAGTACTTC	CASSLVYSSSYEQYF
TRBV5-6	TRBJ2-1	-	-	TGTGCCAGCAGCTTTAGCGGTCTCTCCTACAATGAGCAGTTCTTC	CASSFSGLSYNEQFF
TRBV30	TRBJ1-4	-	-	TGTGCCTACACGAGCAGGGAAAAACTGTTTTTT	CAYTSREKLFF
TRBV5-1	TRBJ2-2	-	-	TGCGCCAGCAGCTTGGACGAGGCCGGGGAGCTGTTTTTT	CASSLDEAGELFF
TRBV9	TRBJ2-7	TRBD1	few	TGTGCCAGCAGCTTCGACAGGGCTTCCGAGCAGTACTTC	CASSFDRASEQYF
TRBV10-1	TRBJ2-6	-	few	TGCGCCAGCAGTGAGTCAGGAAGCTCTGGGGCCAACGTCCTGACTTTC	CASSESGSSGANVLTF
TRBV5-4	TRBJ2-1	TRBD1	few	TGTGCCAGCAGCTTGGACAGGGGGATCTACAATGAGCAGTTCTTC	CASSLDRGIYNEQFF